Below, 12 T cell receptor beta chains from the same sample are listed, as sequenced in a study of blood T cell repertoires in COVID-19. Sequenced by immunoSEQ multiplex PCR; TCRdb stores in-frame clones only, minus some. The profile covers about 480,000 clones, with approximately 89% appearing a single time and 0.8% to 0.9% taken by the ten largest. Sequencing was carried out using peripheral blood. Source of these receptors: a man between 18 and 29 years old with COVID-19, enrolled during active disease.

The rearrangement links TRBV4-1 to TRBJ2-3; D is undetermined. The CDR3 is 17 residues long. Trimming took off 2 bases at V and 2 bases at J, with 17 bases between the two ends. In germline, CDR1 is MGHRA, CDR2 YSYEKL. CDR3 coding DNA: TGCGCCAGCAGCCAATTCCGGAAGATACAGTACACAGATACGCAGTATTTT. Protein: CASSQFRKIQYTDTQYF.

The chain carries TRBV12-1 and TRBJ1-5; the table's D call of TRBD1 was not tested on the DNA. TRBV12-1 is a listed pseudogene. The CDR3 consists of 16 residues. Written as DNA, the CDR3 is TGTGCCAGCAGCGGACGGACAGGGGATAGCAATCAGCCCCAGCATTTT. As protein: CASSGRTGDSNQPQHF.

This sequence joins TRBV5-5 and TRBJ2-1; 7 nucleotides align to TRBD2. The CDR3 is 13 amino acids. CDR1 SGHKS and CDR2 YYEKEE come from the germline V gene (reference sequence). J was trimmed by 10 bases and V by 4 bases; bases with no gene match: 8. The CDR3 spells CASSTSPGREQFF. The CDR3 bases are TGTGCCAGCAGCACCTCTCCCGGGAGGGAGCAGTTCTTC.

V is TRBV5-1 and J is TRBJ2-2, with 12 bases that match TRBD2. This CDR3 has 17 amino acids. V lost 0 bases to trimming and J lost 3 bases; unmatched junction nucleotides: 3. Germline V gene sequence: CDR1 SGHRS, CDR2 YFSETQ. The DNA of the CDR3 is TGCGCCAGCAGCTTGGCCCTAGCGGGGGGGCACACCGGGGAGCTGTTTTTT. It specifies CASSLALAGGHTGELFF.

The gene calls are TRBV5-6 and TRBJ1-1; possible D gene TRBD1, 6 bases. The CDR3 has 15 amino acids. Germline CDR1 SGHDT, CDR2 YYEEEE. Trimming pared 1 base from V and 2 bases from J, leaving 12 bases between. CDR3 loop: CASSLRTEFNTEAFF. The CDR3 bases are TGTGCCAGCAGCTTGCGGACAGAATTTAACACTGAAGCTTTCTTT.

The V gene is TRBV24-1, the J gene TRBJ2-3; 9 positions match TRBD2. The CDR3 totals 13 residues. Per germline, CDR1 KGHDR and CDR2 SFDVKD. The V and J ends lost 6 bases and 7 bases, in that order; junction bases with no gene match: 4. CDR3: CATSPSGANTQYF. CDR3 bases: TGTGCCACCAGTCCTAGCGGGGCCAATACGCAGTATTTT.

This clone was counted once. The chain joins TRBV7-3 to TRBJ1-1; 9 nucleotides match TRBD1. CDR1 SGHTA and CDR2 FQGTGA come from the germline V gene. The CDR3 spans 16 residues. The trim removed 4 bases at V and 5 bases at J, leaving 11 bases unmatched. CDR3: CASSSGTGIGRTEAFF. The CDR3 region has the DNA TGTGCCAGCAGCTCAGGGACAGGGATTGGGAGGACTGAAGCTTTCTTT.

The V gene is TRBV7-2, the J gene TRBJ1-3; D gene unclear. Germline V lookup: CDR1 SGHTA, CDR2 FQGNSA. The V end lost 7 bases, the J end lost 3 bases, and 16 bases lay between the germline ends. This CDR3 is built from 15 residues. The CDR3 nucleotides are TGTGCCAGCAAATGGAGAGCCGGCTATGGAAACACCATATATTTT. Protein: CASKWRAGYGNTIYF.

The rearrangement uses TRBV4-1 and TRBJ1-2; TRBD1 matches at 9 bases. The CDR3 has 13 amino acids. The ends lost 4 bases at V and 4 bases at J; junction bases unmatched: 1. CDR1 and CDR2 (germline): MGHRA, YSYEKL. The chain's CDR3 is CASSPGQGYGYTF. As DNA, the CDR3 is TGCGCCAGCAGCCCGGGACAGGGCTATGGCTACACCTTC.

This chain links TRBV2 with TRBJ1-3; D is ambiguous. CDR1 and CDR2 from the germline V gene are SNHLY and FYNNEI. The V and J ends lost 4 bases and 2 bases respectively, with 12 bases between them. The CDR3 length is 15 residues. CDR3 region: CASSGAPGTGNTIYF. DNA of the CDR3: TGTGCCAGCAGTGGGGCCCCAGGCACTGGAAACACCATATATTTT.

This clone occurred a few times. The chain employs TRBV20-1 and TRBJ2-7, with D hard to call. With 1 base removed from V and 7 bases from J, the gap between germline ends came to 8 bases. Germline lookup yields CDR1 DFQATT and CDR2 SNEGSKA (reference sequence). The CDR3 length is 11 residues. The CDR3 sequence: CSARGHQEQYF. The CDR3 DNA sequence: TGCAGTGCTAGAGGCCACCAGGAGCAGTACTTC.

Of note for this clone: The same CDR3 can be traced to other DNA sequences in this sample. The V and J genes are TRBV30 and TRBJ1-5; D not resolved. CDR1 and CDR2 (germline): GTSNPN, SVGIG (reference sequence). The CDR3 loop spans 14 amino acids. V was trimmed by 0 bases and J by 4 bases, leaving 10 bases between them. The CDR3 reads CAWSVRGGNQPQHF. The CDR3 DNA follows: TGTGCCTGGAGTGTACGAGGAGGAAATCAGCCCCAGCATTTT.